This record covers a single T cell receptor (beta chain). What it binds is not known. The data stem from a study of T cell repertoires in cytomegalovirus infection. The wider study: Evidence of both CMV infection and a matching HLA type came from public TCR beta signatures. Broader study findings: Cumulative public TCR beta family frequency identified CMV carriers with the relevant HLA.

MiXCR, applied by TCRdb to the reads, yields one record per CDR3 protein. The sample lists fewer than 85,000 distinct CDR3 sequences, 4% occurring once. Sequenced input: PBMCs. This clonotype was obtained from a human donor in good health (CMV status not recorded). Some clones in this sample may be carry-over from other donors' samples.

CDR3 protein: CASSLLGTGVSGYTF. CDR3 sequence (DNA): TGTGCCAGCAGCTTATTGGGGACAGGGGTTAGTGGCTACACCTTC. This chain joins TRBV7-2 and TRBJ1-2; TRBD1 matches 10 bases. V was clipped by 2 bases and J by 7 bases; unmatched bases: 7. CDR3 length: 15 amino acids. Germline CDR1 SGHTA, CDR2 FQGNSA.